A single sample is the source of the 3 T cell receptor beta chains below, sequenced in a study of cytomegalovirus exposure and HLA in healthy donors. The PCR contained 60 Vbeta and 13 Jbeta primers. The assay was immunoSEQ multiplex PCR, and TCRdb's table has in-frame clones only and misses some. Here the sample spans about 140,000 clones, roughly 79% being singletons. The sequenced material came from PBMCs. The receptor source for this set is a man aged 25-45 years in good health and CMV-seropositive.

The CDR3 nucleotides are TGTGCCAGCAGACCCCTAAATGCCAGGGATGGTCCCTATACGCAGTATTTT. Protein: CASRPLNARDGPYTQYF. The rearrangement joins TRBV7-9 to TRBJ2-3; the D gene is possibly TRBD1 (5 bases). The CDR3 is made up of 17 amino acids. V was clipped by 6 bases and J by 7 bases, with 26 bases between them. Germline V CDR1 and CDR2: SEHNR, FQNEAQ (reference sequence).

This clone was recorded only once. The rearrangement uses TRBV10-3 and TRBJ2-5; D perhaps matches TRBD1 (6 bases). The CDR3 sequence is 16 residues long. The V end lost 6 bases, the J end lost 0 bases, and 17 bases lay between the germline ends. Germline CDR1 reads ENHRY; CDR2 reads SYGVKD. CDR3 in amino acids: CAIRGDPDSNQETQYF. The CDR3 DNA is TGTGCCATCAGAGGGGACCCGGACAGCAACCAAGAGACCCAGTACTTC.

The V and J genes are TRBV6-6 and TRBJ1-6; 9 bases are shared with TRBD1. The V and J ends lost 5 bases and 8 bases, in that order; junction bases with no gene match: 4. Germline CDR1 is MNHNY and CDR2 is SVGAGI (reference sequence). The CDR3 extends over 14 amino acids. The CDR3 reads CASSPDRGYSPLHF. The CDR3 DNA reads TGTGCCAGCAGTCCGGACAGGGGTTATTCACCCCTCCACTTT.